Reported below is one T cell receptor (beta chain). This clonotype was recorded at least ten times. What this receptor recognizes is not known. No much larger clone is present one base from it, and per-base qualities are unavailable. The library was built by means of PCR. The sequencer listed for this sample is Illumina HiSeq 2500. To normalize quantification of the TCRbeta repertoire, the TCR libraries were built with molecular barcoding that relied on unique molecular identifiers. The public reads were quality trimmed at Q25 with fastp and then assembled into clones with MiXCR by TCRdb, keeping productive beta chains. Duplicate CDR3 protein sequences are folded into a single record with the most common DNA and genes. In this sample the table shows roughly 610,000 distinct CDR3 sequences, over 9.5% of which occur a single time. Of the sample, 4% to 5% falls within the top ten clones. This specimen comes from a study of T-cell reconstitution after alpha-beta-depleted transplantation in children (dated by TCRdb to 2016 to 2018). As for the study more broadly: Using TCR repertoire profiling, the study followed T-cell immune reconstitution in a quantitative way in children after TCRalphabeta/CD19-depleted allogeneic hematopoietic cell transplantation.

Sequencing was performed on PBMCs from the stem cell graft donor, taken from the stem cell graft. The sequence derives from a human donor who donated a stem cell graft to a child with acute myeloid leukemia.

Here the CDR3 is given as CASSQAGSTEAFF. The DNA sequence is given as TGTGCCAGCAGCCAGGCAGGGAGCACTGAAGCTTTCTTT. Recombination connected TRBV16 to TRBJ1-1, with TRBD1 perhaps the D gene, on 5 matching bases. The CDR3 starts with the cysteine, ends with the phenylalanine, and has 13 residues. Just CDR3 DNA is preserved here, 39 bases in frame from base 1. V was cut back by 3 bases and J by 4 bases, leaving a gap of 9 bases between them. The germline V gene gives CDR1 as KGHSY and CDR2 as FQNENV.